Listed here are 30 T cell receptor beta chains from one sample, sequenced in a study of blood T cell repertoires in COVID-19. Using immunoSEQ multiplex PCR, the repertoire was profiled, and TCRdb retains in-frame clones only, with some absent. The sample includes around 200,000 clones, roughly nine tenths of them seen just once. Sequencing used peripheral blood. The receptors originated from a man in his 70s with active or convalescent COVID-19.

V is TRBV7-9 and J is TRBJ2-7; the D is unclear. The V gene's germline CDR1 is SEHNR and CDR2 FQNEAQ (reference sequence). Trimming took 3 bases from V and 3 from J, leaving 12 bases between them. There are 14 residues in the CDR3. Here the CDR3 DNA reads TGTGCCAGCAGCTTGGCTGGTCCCATCTACGAGCAGTACTTC. This translates into CASSLAGPIYEQYF.

J is TRBJ1-1 and V is TRBV2; D not resolved. From germline, CDR1 is SNHLY and CDR2 FYNNEI. Deletions cut 8 bases from V and 0 bases from J, with 10 bases between. The CDR3 sequence is 13 residues long. CDR3 in amino acids: CASHRSMNTEAFF. DNA for the CDR3: TGTGCCAGCCATCGATCTATGAACACTGAAGCTTTCTTT.

This chain uses TRBV30 with TRBJ1-5; possible D gene TRBD1, 5 bases. Germline V CDR1 and CDR2: GTSNPN, SVGIG (reference sequence). This CDR3 spans 13 amino acids. The V end was cut by 0 bases, the J end by 7 bases, with 10 bases between. CDR3 amino acids: CAWSVGGVQPQHF. The CDR3 nucleotides read TGTGCCTGGAGTGTTGGGGGGGTGCAGCCCCAGCATTTT.

This clone was seen more than once but under ten times. The chain combines TRBV5-4 with TRBJ1-1; D unclear. V gave up 3 bases and J gave up 10 bases, with 22 bases separating them. CDR1 is SGHNT, CDR2 YYREEE, per germline (reference sequence). The CDR3 totals 15 residues. CDR3: CASSSQTGPQAGAFF. In DNA form, the CDR3 reads TGTGCCAGCAGCTCCCAAACCGGGCCTCAAGCGGGAGCTTTCTTT.

This chain links TRBV7-3 with TRBJ2-7; 8 bases align to TRBD2. The CDR3 is 15 amino acids. The V gene end was trimmed by 1 base and the J gene end by 3 bases; junction bases not matched to a gene: 5. Germline loops: CDR1 SGHTA, CDR2 FQGTGA. CDR3 sequence reads: CASSLKPGLDYEQYF. CDR3 sequence (DNA): TGTGCCAGCAGCTTAAAACCGGGACTAGACTACGAGCAGTACTTC.

This rearrangement joins TRBV5-1 to TRBJ2-5; 11 nucleotides match TRBD2. Trimming removed 0 bases from V and 5 bases from J; junction bases left unmatched: 3. The CDR3 has 15 amino acids. Germline CDR1 is SGHRS and CDR2 is YFSETQ. The CDR3 protein is CASSLASGRQETQYF. CDR3 DNA sequence: TGCGCCAGCAGCTTGGCTAGCGGGAGGCAGGAGACCCAGTACTTC.

The chain couples TRBV28 to TRBJ2-1; 12 nucleotides agree with TRBD2. Germline CDR1 and CDR2: MDHEN and SYDVKM. CDR3 size: 16 residues. The V segment lost 5 bases and the J segment 5 bases; nucleotides outside the gene matches: 7. CDR3 in amino acids: CASSDPSGRAHNEQFF. The CDR3 DNA is TGTGCCAGCAGTGACCCTAGCGGGAGGGCCCACAATGAGCAGTTCTTC.

The rearrangement uses TRBV19 and TRBJ1-5; 7 bases map to TRBD1. The V segment lost 0 bases and the J segment 4 bases; nucleotides outside the gene matches: 3. CDR3 size: 15 residues. Germline V gene sequence: CDR1 LNHDA, CDR2 SQIVND (reference sequence). The CDR3 loop is CASSIEDRFNQPQHF. The DNA of the CDR3 is TGTGCCAGTAGTATAGAGGACAGGTTTAATCAGCCCCAGCATTTT. The full variable domain, in which reference TRBV19 and TRBJ1-5 provide the parts outside the CDR3, is DGGITQSPKYLFRKEGQNVTLSCEQNLNHDAMYWYRQDPGQGLRLIYYSQIVNDFQKGDIAEGYSVSREKKESFPLTVTSAQKNPTAFYLCASSIEDRFNQPQHFGDGTRLSIL.

This clone was recorded a few times. The rearrangement links TRBV19 to TRBJ2-7; D ambiguous. CDR1 and CDR2 (germline): LNHDA, SQIVND (reference sequence). The CDR3 is made up of 15 amino acids. V was cut by 1 base and J by 2 bases, with 12 bases left in between. The CDR3 sequence is CASSIGPTDTYEQYF. For the CDR3, the DNA is TGTGCCAGTAGTATAGGCCCCACAGACACCTACGAGCAGTACTTC.

This clone was detected a few times. The J gene is TRBJ2-1, the V gene TRBV27; the D gene is possibly TRBD2 (6 bases). In germline, CDR1 is MNHEY, CDR2 SMNVEV (reference sequence). V gave up 8 bases and J gave up 3 bases, with 11 bases separating them. The length of the CDR3 is 13 residues. The CDR3 coding sequence is TGTGCCAGCGGGGACTTCCTCTACAATGAGCAGTTCTTC. Translating it yields CASGDFLYNEQFF.

The chain uses TRBV7-2 and TRBJ2-1; 13 bases align to TRBD2. CDR3 length: 15 amino acids. Germline V gene sequence: CDR1 SGHTA, CDR2 FQGNSA. V shed 5 bases, J shed 6 bases, and the junction held 4 bases outside the gene matches. As DNA, the CDR3 is TGTGCCAGCAGCCCCCGGACTAGCGGGAGCAATGAGCAGTTCTTC. It translates to CASSPRTSGSNEQFF.

The chain joins TRBV7-9 to TRBJ2-7; TRBD1 aligns across 9 bases. The CDR3 runs to 17 residues. Germline V gives CDR1 SEHNR, CDR2 FQNEAQ (reference sequence). J lost 2 bases, V lost 3 bases, and 11 bases had no gene match. DNA of the CDR3: TGTGCCAGCAGCTTGAGGCACGGGGGACAGGGCACCTACGAGCAGTACTTC. The encoded protein is CASSLRHGGQGTYEQYF.

The chain has TRBV7-2 and TRBJ2-7; maybe TRBD1 (6 bases). The germline CDR1 and CDR2 sequences are SGHTA and FQGNSA. The CDR3 sequence is 15 residues long. Trimming took 1 base from V and 0 from J, leaving 10 bases between them. CDR3 in DNA: TGTGCCAGCAGCTTAGGGACAGCAAGCTCCTACGAGCAGTACTTC. It translates to CASSLGTASSYEQYF. Combining the CDR3 with reference TRBV7-2 and TRBJ2-7 gives the whole variable domain GAGVSQSPSNKVTEKGKDVELRCDPISGHTALYWYRQSLGQGLEFLIYFQGNSAPDKSGLPSDRFSAERTGGSVSTLTIQRTQQEDSAVYLCASSLGTASSYEQYFGPGTRLTVT.

The sample holds one count of this clone. This chain links TRBV2 with TRBJ2-3; the D gene is possibly TRBD2 (6 bases). Germline values: CDR1 SNHLY, CDR2 FYNNEI. Trimming removed 6 bases at V and 0 bases at J, with 10 bases between. The CDR3 spans 14 residues. This chain's CDR3 is CASRAGPSTDTQYF. In DNA, the CDR3 is TGTGCCAGCAGGGCGGGGCCTAGCACAGATACGCAGTATTTT.

In this sample, this clone turned up a few times. The DNA of the CDR3 is TGTGCCAGCTCACCACCGTTCAGGGGGGTGAACACTGAAGCTTTCTTT. Translated: CASSPPFRGVNTEAFF. This chain links TRBV18 with TRBJ1-1; 7 positions match TRBD1. Looked up from germline, CDR1 is KGHSH and CDR2 is LQKENI. The CDR3 extends over 16 amino acids. The junction had 4 bases not matched to a gene; V was cut back by 0 bases and J by 0 bases.

The rearrangement joins TRBV19 to TRBJ1-2, with D possibly matching TRBD1 (5 bases). Germline-derived CDR1 and CDR2 are LNHDA and SQIVND (reference sequence). V was clipped by 6 bases and J by 6 bases, with 17 bases between them. The CDR3 totals 14 residues. The CDR3 DNA reads TGTGCCAGTAGGGGGACTGACAGACCCCATGGCTACACCTTC. Translated, it gives CASRGTDRPHGYTF.

The chain links TRBV6-5 to TRBJ1-1; TRBD1 matches 10 bases. Germline-derived CDR1 and CDR2 are MNHEY and SVGAGI. After removal of 4 bases from V and 7 bases from J, the junction contained 12 bases not matched to a gene. The length of the CDR3 is 16 residues. CDR3 sequence: CASSSRQGAALVEAFF. CDR3 in DNA: TGTGCCAGCAGTTCACGACAGGGGGCGGCGCTGGTTGAAGCTTTCTTT.

The chain joins TRBV28 to TRBJ1-5; possibly TRBD1 for D (6 bases). The CDR3 spans 17 residues. Germline-derived CDR1 and CDR2 are MDHEN and SYDVKM. V lost 3 bases to trimming and J lost 3 bases, with 18 bases between them. CDR3 sequence: CASSLVGRGRVNQPQHF. For the CDR3, the DNA is TGTGCCAGCAGTTTGGTCGGCAGGGGAAGGGTCAATCAGCCCCAGCATTTT.

In its sample, this clone was seen a few times. This sequence joins TRBV5-1 and TRBJ2-7, with TRBD1 matching 9 bases. Per the germline V gene, CDR1 is SGHRS and CDR2 is YFSETQ. V lost 2 bases to trimming and J lost 7 bases; unmatched junction nucleotides: 7. The length of the CDR3 is 14 residues. DNA for the CDR3: TGCGCCAGCAGCTTCCGGGACAGGGAAAAAGAGCAGTACTTC. This codes for CASSFRDREKEQYF.

V and J are TRBV28 and TRBJ2-1, with 15 bases aligning to TRBD2. The CDR3 runs 15 residues. The germline gives CDR1 MDHEN, CDR2 SYDVKM. Trimming at V came to 3 bases and at J to 7 bases, leaving 1 base not matched to a gene. This chain's CDR3 is CASSLGTSGRNEQFF. As DNA, the CDR3 is TGTGCCAGCAGTTTGGGGACTAGCGGGAGGAATGAGCAGTTCTTC.

The chain employs TRBV18 and TRBJ2-7; 11 bases agree with TRBD1. From germline, CDR1 is KGHSH and CDR2 LQKENI. V gave up 5 bases and J gave up 6 bases; unmatched junction bases: 3. The CDR3 is 13 amino acids. The CDR3 reads CASSSDRGLEQYF. CDR3 in DNA: TGTGCCAGCTCATCGGACAGGGGGCTCGAGCAGTACTTC.

CDR3 nucleotides: TGCGCCAGCAGCTTGGGTGGGACAGGGAATTACGAGCAGTACTTC. This encodes CASSLGGTGNYEQYF. The chain carries TRBV5-1 and TRBJ2-7; 9 nucleotides line up with TRBD1. CDR1 is SGHRS and CDR2 is YFSETQ in the germline V gene. J gave up 4 bases and V 0 bases, and 5 bases lay outside the gene matches. There are 15 residues in the CDR3.

The rearrangement links TRBV7-2 to TRBJ1-2; a weak D match, TRBD1 (5 bases). Trimming left V 5 bases short and J 7 bases short, with 14 bases between. Germline lookup yields CDR1 SGHTA and CDR2 FQGNSA. CDR3 length: 13 residues. The CDR3, as DNA: TGTGCCAGCAGCCCGCGGGGGGGATCTGGCTACACCTTC. Translation: CASSPRGGSGYTF.

With respect to this clone: One end of the junction fails to match germline, which may point to a read error. The chain combines TRBV12-3 or TRBV12-4 with TRBJ1-1; D not certain. CDR3 length: 12 residues. CDR3 residues: CASSSGSPEVFF. CDR3 DNA sequence: TGTGCCAGCAGTAGCGGGAGTCCTGAAGTTTTCTTT.

This chain joins TRBV14 and TRBJ2-7; 8 positions agree with TRBD1. J lost 3 bases, V lost 4 bases, and 14 bases had no gene match. From germline, CDR1 is SGHDN and CDR2 FVKESK. This CDR3 contains 17 residues. The chain's CDR3 is CASSPGGYPLFYYEQYF. CDR3 nucleotides: TGTGCCAGCAGCCCAGGGGGCTACCCTTTATTTTACTACGAGCAGTACTTC.

J is TRBJ2-5 and V is TRBV7-2; perhaps TRBD1 as D (6 bases). V was pared by 5 bases and J by 5 bases, with 18 bases between. Germline lookup yields CDR1 SGHTA and CDR2 FQGNSA. This CDR3 has 15 residues. Written as DNA, the CDR3 is TGTGCCAGCAGCCGTGGGGACACCAGGTCGGAGACCCAGTACTTC. Its protein is CASSRGDTRSETQYF.

This clone was seen a handful of times. The chain combines TRBV10-3 with TRBJ1-1, with TRBD1 as a possible D gene (6 bases). This CDR3 is built from 15 residues. CDR1 is ENHRY and CDR2 is SYGVKD in the germline V gene. V lost 0 bases and J lost 4, with 12 bases in between. CDR3 sequence (DNA): TGTGCCATCAGTGAGTCGACGGCAGGGGTCACTGAAGCTTTCTTT. It yields the protein CAISESTAGVTEAFF.

The V gene is TRBV7-6, the J gene TRBJ2-5; 8 bases fit TRBD1. This CDR3 is built from 16 residues. Germline values: CDR1 SGHVS, CDR2 FNYEAQ. With 2 bases clipped from V and 1 base from J, the junction kept 6 bases outside the gene matches. The CDR3 loop is CASSLSGTGPQETQYF. In DNA form, the CDR3 reads TGTGCCAGCAGCTTATCCGGGACAGGTCCCCAAGAGACCCAGTACTTC.

The genes are TRBV5-4 and TRBJ2-1, with D tentatively TRBD1 (6 bases). The CDR3 totals 15 residues. The germline V gene encodes CDR1 SGHNT and CDR2 YYREEE (reference sequence). Trimming cost V 0 bases and J 0 bases, with 7 bases left between them. The CDR3 sequence: CASSLGGGSYNEQFF. CDR3 bases: TGTGCCAGCAGCTTGGGAGGGGGCTCCTACAATGAGCAGTTCTTC.

The chain has TRBV19 and TRBJ1-2; D might be TRBD1 (6 bases). V lost 4 bases, J lost 8 bases, and 17 bases lay in between. The CDR3 loop spans 14 amino acids. The V gene's germline CDR1 is LNHDA and CDR2 SQIVND (reference sequence). The CDR3 DNA is TGTGCCAGTAGTACCCCTTACAGGGTAGGGGGCTACACCTTC. Protein: CASSTPYRVGGYTF.